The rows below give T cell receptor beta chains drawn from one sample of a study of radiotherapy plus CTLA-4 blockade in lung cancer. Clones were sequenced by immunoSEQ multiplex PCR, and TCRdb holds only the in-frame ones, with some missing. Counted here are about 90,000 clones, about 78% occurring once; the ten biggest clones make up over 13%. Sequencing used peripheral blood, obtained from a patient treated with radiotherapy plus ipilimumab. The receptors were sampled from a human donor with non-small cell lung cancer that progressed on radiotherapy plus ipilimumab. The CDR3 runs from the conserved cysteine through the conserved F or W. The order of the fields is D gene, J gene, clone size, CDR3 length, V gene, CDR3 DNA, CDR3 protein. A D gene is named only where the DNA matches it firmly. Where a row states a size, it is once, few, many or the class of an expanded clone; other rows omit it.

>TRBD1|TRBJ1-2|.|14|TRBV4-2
TGTGCCAGCAGCCAAGGAGGGACAGGGGACGGCTACACCTTC
CASSQGGTGDGYTF
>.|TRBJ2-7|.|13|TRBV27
TGTGCCAGCAGCCTGGGACCGAACTACGAGCAGTACTTC
CASSLGPNYEQYF
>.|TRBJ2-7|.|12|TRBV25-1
TGTGCCAGCGGGTCGGCGGTTTACGAGCAGTACTTC
CASGSAVYEQYF
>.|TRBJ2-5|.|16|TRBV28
TGTGCCAGCAGTTTATTGCAGGGCGTGGGGCAAGAGACCCAGTACTTC
CASSLLQGVGQETQYF
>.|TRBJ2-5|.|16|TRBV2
TGTGCCAGCAGCTCCCCAGGGTTGGGGGCGCAAGAGACCCAGTACTTC
CASSSPGLGAQETQYF
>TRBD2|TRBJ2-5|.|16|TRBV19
TGTGCCAGTAGTATGGGGTCGGGGGGTGGAGGAGAGACCCAGTACTTC
CASSMGSGGGGETQYF
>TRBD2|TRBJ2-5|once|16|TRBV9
TGTGCCAGCAGCGAGGGGCTAGCGGGGACCCAAGAGACCCAGTACTTC
CASSEGLAGTQETQYF
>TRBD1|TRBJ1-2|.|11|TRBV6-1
TGTGCCAGCAGTCCGGACAGGGGCTACACCTTC
CASSPDRGYTF
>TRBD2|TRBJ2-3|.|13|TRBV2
TGTGCCAGCAACTCGGGAGGGGGAGATACGCAGTATTTT
CASNSGGGDTQYF
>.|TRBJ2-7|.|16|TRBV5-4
TGTGCCAGCAGCCCGGAGGGGAGAGGCGCGATCTACGAGCAGTACTTC
CASSPEGRGAIYEQYF
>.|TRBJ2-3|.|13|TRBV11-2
TGTGCCAGCAGCTTACATAGTTCCGATACGCAGTATTTT
CASSLHSSDTQYF
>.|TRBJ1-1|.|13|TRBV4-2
TGTGCCAGCAGCCACCCGGGGACCACTGAAGCTTTCTTT
CASSHPGTTEAFF